One and the same sample provided the 12 T cell receptor beta chains below, sequenced in a study of T-cell memory formation after mild COVID-19. TCRdb re-called the 5' RACE reads with MiXCR, one entry per CDR3 protein. The sample has approximately 300,000 distinct CDR3 sequences; about 16% are singletons. Source material: PBMCs or a T cell subset sorted from them (not recorded which). Source of these receptors: a man younger than 35 who had mild COVID-19 (a few samples of this study predate the infection). Cell type and time point are not known.

This clonotype turned up a few times. The rearrangement joins TRBV7-6 to TRBJ2-5; D is perhaps TRBD1 (7 bases). Germline V lookup: CDR1 SGHVS, CDR2 FNYEAQ. This CDR3 is built from 17 residues. The V end was cut by 0 bases, the J end by 6 bases, with 20 bases between. CDR3: CASSLAAEVTGRKTQYF. The CDR3 nucleotides are TGTGCCAGCAGCTTAGCGGCCGAAGTGACAGGGAGGAAGACCCAGTACTTC.

The chain combines TRBV9 with TRBJ2-5; D is uncertain. The CDR3 contains 15 residues. V was cut by 0 bases and J by 7 bases, with 16 bases left in between. From germline, CDR1 is SGDLS and CDR2 YYNGEE. This CDR3 is CASSVGILKLGTQYF. The CDR3 nucleotides read TGTGCCAGCAGCGTAGGGATCCTGAAGCTAGGGACCCAGTACTTC.

The chain links TRBV5-1 to TRBJ1-6; 9 bases match TRBD1. The germline V gene encodes CDR1 SGHRS and CDR2 YFSETQ. The V and J ends lost 0 bases and 0 bases, in that order; junction bases with no gene match: 7. The CDR3 has 19 amino acids. CDR3 coding DNA: TGCGCCAGCAGCTTGGTGGGACAGGGATCGAGCTCCTATAATTCACCCCTCCACTTT. Amino acids: CASSLVGQGSSSYNSPLHF.

This clonotype was seen only a few times. This chain joins TRBV5-6 and TRBJ1-1, with D possibly matching TRBD1 (6 bases). V was shortened by 5 bases and J by 8 bases, with 16 bases between the two germline ends. Looked up from germline, CDR1 is SGHDT and CDR2 is YYEEEE. The CDR3 covers 13 residues. For the CDR3, the DNA is TGTGCCAGCAGAAGTACAGGGACCCCGGAAGCTTTCTTT. Encoded protein: CASRSTGTPEAFF. The whole variable domain, filled in from reference TRBV5-6 and TRBJ1-1, reads DAGVTQSPTHLIKTRGQQVTLRCSPKSGHDTVSWYQQALGQGPQFIFQYYEEEERQRGNFPDRFSGHQFPNYSSELNVNALLLGDSALYLCASRSTGTPEAFFGQGTRLTVV.

The CDR3 DNA is TGTGCCAGCAGTGGGGTTAGAGGGCTCCAAGAGACCCAGTACTTC. Residues: CASSGVRGLQETQYF. The rearrangement joins TRBV7-2 to TRBJ2-5; a weak D match, TRBD2 (5 bases). Germline CDR1 SGHTA, CDR2 FQGNSA. The CDR3 spans 15 residues. V was trimmed by 6 bases and J by 1 base, leaving 15 bases between them.

Ten or more counts support this clonotype. The chain uses TRBV7-2 and TRBJ2-2; D not resolved. Per the germline V gene, CDR1 is SGHTA and CDR2 is FQGNSA. Trimming left V 8 bases short and J 6 bases short, with 10 bases between. The CDR3 covers 12 residues. Here the CDR3 reads CASQLPPGELFF. CDR3 DNA sequence: TGTGCCAGCCAACTCCCCCCCGGGGAGCTGTTTTTT.

The V and J genes are TRBV12-3 or TRBV12-4 and TRBJ1-1; D unclear. The CDR3 sequence is 17 residues long. Trimming cost V 5 bases and J 2 bases, with 21 bases left between them. CDR3 region: CASSRPSSFTKNTEAFF. The CDR3 nucleotides read TGTGCCAGCAGTCGCCCCTCGAGTTTCACCAAAAACACTGAAGCTTTCTTT.

This clonotype occurred a few times. The genes are TRBV29-1 and TRBJ1-1; 8 bases match TRBD1. CDR1 SQVTM and CDR2 ANQGSEA come from the germline V gene. The CDR3 runs to 13 residues. V was pared by 8 bases and J by 1 base, with 6 bases of the junction left unmatched. The CDR3 reads CSHTGQANTEAFF. The CDR3 coding sequence is TGCAGCCATACGGGACAGGCGAACACTGAAGCTTTCTTT.

In this sample, this clonotype turned up many times. The genes are TRBV20-1 and TRBJ1-5; no clear D gene. The V and J ends lost 3 bases and 3 bases respectively, with 21 bases between them. Germline-derived CDR1 and CDR2 are DFQATT and SNEGSKA (reference sequence). The CDR3 spans 17 residues. For the CDR3, the DNA is TGCAGTGCTAGGCCCCGGGCGGGCCGAGGCCCCAATCAGCCCCAGCATTTT. Translated, it gives CSARPRAGRGPNQPQHF.

The chain carries TRBV18 and TRBJ2-3, with D maybe TRBD1 (5 bases). V was clipped by 3 bases and J by 6 bases, with 10 bases between them. This CDR3 is 13 amino acids long. CDR1 KGHSH and CDR2 LQKENI come from the germline V gene. CDR3 bases: TGTGCCAGCTCACCCCCAGGGCCCGATACGCAGTATTTT. Amino acid sequence: CASSPPGPDTQYF.

This clonotype has a handful of counts. V and J are TRBV12-3 or TRBV12-4 and TRBJ1-5, with D perhaps matching TRBD1 (5 bases). The V end was cut by 2 bases, the J end by 9 bases, with 11 bases between. The CDR3 is 13 residues long. CDR3 sequence: CASSLQAGGPQHF. The CDR3 nucleotides are TGTGCCAGCAGTTTACAGGCGGGGGGGCCCCAGCATTTT.

V usage is TRBV18 and J usage is TRBJ2-1, with 10 bases that match TRBD2. Germline V gene lookup returns CDR1 KGHSH and CDR2 LQKENI. The CDR3 extends over 15 amino acids. The J segment lost 7 bases and the V segment lost 6 bases, leaving 9 bases of the junction unmatched. CDR3 nucleotides: TGTGCCAGCTCGGCGAGCGGGGGGGCCTTAAATGAGCAGTTCTTC. The encoded protein is CASSASGGALNEQFF. Supplemented by reference TRBV18 and TRBJ2-1, the full variable domain reads NAGVMQNPRHLVRRRGQEARLRCSPMKGHSHVYWYRQLPEEGLKFMVYLQKENIIDESGMPKERFSAEFPKEGPSILRIQQVVRGDSAAYFCASSASGGALNEQFFGPGTRLTVL.